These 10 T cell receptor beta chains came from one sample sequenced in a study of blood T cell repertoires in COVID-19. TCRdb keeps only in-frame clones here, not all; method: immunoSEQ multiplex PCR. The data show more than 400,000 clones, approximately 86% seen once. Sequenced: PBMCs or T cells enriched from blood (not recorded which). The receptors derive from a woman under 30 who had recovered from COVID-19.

The CDR3: CASSYRTSSYNEQFF. The DNA for the CDR3 is TGTGCCAGCAGTTACCGGACTAGCTCCTACAATGAGCAGTTCTTC. The rearrangement uses TRBV6-5 and TRBJ2-1, with 7 bases fitting TRBD2. This CDR3 contains 15 residues. Germline CDR1 is MNHEY and CDR2 is SVGAGI. With V trimmed by 2 bases and J by 0 bases, 1 base remained unmatched.

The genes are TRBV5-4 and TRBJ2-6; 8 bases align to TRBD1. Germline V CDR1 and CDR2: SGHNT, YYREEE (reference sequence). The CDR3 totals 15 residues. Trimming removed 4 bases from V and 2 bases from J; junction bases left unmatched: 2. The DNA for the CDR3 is TGTGCCAGCAGCCGGACAGGGACTGGGGCCAACGTCCTGACTTTC. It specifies CASSRTGTGANVLTF.

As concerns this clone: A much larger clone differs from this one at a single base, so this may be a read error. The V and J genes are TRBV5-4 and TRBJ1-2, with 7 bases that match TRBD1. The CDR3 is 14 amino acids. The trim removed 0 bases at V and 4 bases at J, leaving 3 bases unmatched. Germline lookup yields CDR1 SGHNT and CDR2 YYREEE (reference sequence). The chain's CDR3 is CASSLGGQTYGYTF. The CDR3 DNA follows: TGTGCCAGCAGCTTGGGGGGACAGACCTATGGCTACACCTTC. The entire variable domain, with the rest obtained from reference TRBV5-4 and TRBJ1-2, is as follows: ETGVTQSPTHLIKTRGQQVTLRCSSQSGHNTVSWYQQALGQGPQFIFQYYREEENGRGNFPPRFSGLQFPNYSSELNVNALELDDSALYLCASSLGGQTYGYTFGSGTRLTVV.

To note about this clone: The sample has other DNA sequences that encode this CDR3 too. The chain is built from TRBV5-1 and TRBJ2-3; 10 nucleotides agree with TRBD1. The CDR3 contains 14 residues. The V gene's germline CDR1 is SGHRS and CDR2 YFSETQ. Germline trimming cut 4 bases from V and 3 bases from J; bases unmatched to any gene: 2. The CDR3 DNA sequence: TGCGCCAGCAGCAGGGGACAGGGGACAGATACGCAGTATTTT. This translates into CASSRGQGTDTQYF.

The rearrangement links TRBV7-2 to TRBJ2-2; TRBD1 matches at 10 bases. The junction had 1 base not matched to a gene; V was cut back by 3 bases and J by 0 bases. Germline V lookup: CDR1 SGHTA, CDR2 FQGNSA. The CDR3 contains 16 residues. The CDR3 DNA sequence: TGTGCCAGCAGCTTTGGACAGGGGGCGAACACCGGGGAGCTGTTTTTT. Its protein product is CASSFGQGANTGELFF.

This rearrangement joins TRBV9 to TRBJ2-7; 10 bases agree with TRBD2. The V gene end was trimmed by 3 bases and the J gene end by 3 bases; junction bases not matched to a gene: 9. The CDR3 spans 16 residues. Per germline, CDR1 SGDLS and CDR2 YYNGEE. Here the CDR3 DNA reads TGTGCCAGCAGCGCCAGCGGGGGGGAAACTTTCTACGAGCAGTACTTC. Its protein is CASSASGGETFYEQYF.

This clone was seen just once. DNA of the CDR3: TGTGCCAGCAGCCGCGTACCGGGACAGGGGGCCGACGAGCAGTACTTC. As protein: CASSRVPGQGADEQYF. V usage is TRBV3-1 (or the pseudogene TRBV3-2) and J usage is TRBJ2-7; 12 positions match TRBD1. Germline loops: CDR1 LGHDT, CDR2 YNNKEL (reference sequence). V lost 4 bases and J lost 5; bases outside the gene matches: 9. The CDR3 covers 16 residues.

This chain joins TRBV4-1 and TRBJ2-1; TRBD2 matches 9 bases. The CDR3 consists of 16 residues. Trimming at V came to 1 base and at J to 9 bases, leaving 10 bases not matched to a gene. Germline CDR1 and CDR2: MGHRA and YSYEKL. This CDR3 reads CASSQVAGGGEGEQFF. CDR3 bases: TGCGCCAGCAGCCAAGTAGCCGGCGGGGGGGAAGGTGAGCAGTTCTTC.

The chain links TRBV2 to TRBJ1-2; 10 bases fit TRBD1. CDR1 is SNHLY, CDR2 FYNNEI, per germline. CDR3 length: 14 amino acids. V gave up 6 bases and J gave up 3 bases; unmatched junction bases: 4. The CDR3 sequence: CASSGQGGHYGYTF. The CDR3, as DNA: TGTGCCAGCAGCGGACAGGGGGGTCACTATGGCTACACCTTC. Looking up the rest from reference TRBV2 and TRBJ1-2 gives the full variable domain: EPEVTQTPSHQVTQMGQEVILRCVPISNHLYFYWYRQILGQKVEFLVSFYNNEISEKSEIFDDQFSVERPDGSNFTLKIRSTKLEDSAMYFCASSGQGGHYGYTFGSGTRLTVV.

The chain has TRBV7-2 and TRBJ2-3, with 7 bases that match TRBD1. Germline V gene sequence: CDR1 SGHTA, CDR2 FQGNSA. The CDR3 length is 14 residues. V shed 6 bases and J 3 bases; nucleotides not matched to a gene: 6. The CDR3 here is CASSLDRNTDTQYF. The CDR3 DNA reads TGTGCCAGCAGTCTGGACAGGAATACAGATACGCAGTATTTT.